This T cell receptor (beta chain) was observed in a study of T cell repertoires in ileal Crohn's disease. Study summary: Thiopurines (11) or anti-TNF agents (approximately 19) were given postoperatively to about half.

Turning to this clone: At one of its ends the junction is not consistent with the germline gene, which may arise from a read error.

Time point reported: neoterminal ileum biopsy at postoperative endoscopy, about 6 months after surgery. The germline V gene has CDR1 SSHAT and CDR2 FNYEAQ (reference sequence). This CDR3 has 13 residues. Only in-frame clones appear in the TCRdb table, and some are missing; sequencing was by immunoSEQ multiplex PCR. The sample records over 8,500 clones, more than 80% being singletons. The receptor's source is an adult with Crohn's disease. This rearrangement joins TRBV7-7 to TRBJ2-1; tentative D call: TRBD2 (5 bases). The sequencing sample was made of ileal tissue. The DNA of the CDR3 is TGTGCTAGCAGCTTAGCGAGGGAGACTGCGCAGTTCTTC. Its protein is CASSLARETAQFF.